This T cell receptor (beta chain) was sequenced for a study of OX40 agonist ivuxolimab in advanced cancers. The CDR3 is 14 residues long. Looked up from germline, CDR1 is GTSNPN and CDR2 is SVGIG (reference sequence). J gave up 8 bases and V 3 bases, and 10 bases lay outside the gene matches. Method: immunoSEQ multiplex PCR; TCRdb's copy keeps in-frame clones and lacks some. The sample holds 80,000 to 95,000 clones; about 90% are singletons and the top ten take 0.5% to 0.65%. The sequence came from an adult with an advanced solid tumor such as melanoma, head and neck, liver or kidney cancer. The sample was CD4+ or CD8+ T cells sorted from blood, taken in a trial of the OX40 agonist ivuxolimab. This chain joins TRBV30 and TRBJ2-5; the match to TRBD1 covers 9 bases. This chain's CDR3 is CAWSAGTGKKTQYF. The CDR3 region has the DNA TGTGCCTGGAGCGCGGGGACAGGGAAGAAAACCCAGTACTTC.